This section outlines one T cell receptor beta chain sequence together with its context. This receptor's antigen is unknown. No per-base quality is available; no much larger clone lies one base away. TCRbeta CDR3 regions were amplified from genomic DNA by means of the immunoSEQ Assay, a bias-controlled multiplex PCR. The study's processing was this. Nucleated cell counts per sample were estimated from amplification of reference gene primers within the assay. To quantify the absolute abundance of each unique TCRbeta CDR3 rearrangement, sequence reads were collapsed and filtered. For each sample, productive Simpson clonality was calculated as the square root of Simpson's diversity index over productive rearrangements. TCRdb took over this immuneACCESS table, retaining in-frame rearrangements with V and J assigned. Such tables are incomplete; in checked studies, under half of the missing clones stem from an unresolved V gene, and the remainder is unexplained. V, J and clone size are those of that table, while D and trimming were read from the DNA. The sample table holds hundreds of thousands of clones, of which approximately 90% were seen once. The top ten clonotypes cover 4% to 4.5% of the sample.

Each collaborating institution followed its own protocols to collect whole blood in K2EDTA tubes. For TCRbeta analysis, collaborators shipped samples in one of three forms: frozen whole blood, isolated PBMCs, or DNA extracted from either of those sample types. These data are taken from a study of blood T cell repertoires in COVID-19 (dated by TCRdb to about 2020). Study-wide context: Samples from collaborators originated in the United States, Italy and Spain and spanned both the acute and convalescent phases of COVID-19. The repertoires were released in a freely available public database intended as a resource for research on the immune response to SARS-CoV-2. Samples were obtained from the ongoing ImmuneRACE study (first 160 participants) and from approximately 1,200 subjects provided by 6 global collaborators. Sample metadata almost always included a de-identified subject ID, COVID-19 status, age in years and sex. Where HLA class I and class II types were available, the types were taken from metadata supplied by the sample provider, not from assay-based typing. The dataset comprised deeply sampled blood TCRbeta repertoires from subjects exposed to, actively infected with, or recovered from COVID-19. The material from the prospective study consisted of cDNA or gDNA derived from T cells, B-cell-depleted T cells, or PBMCs.

The study at large found these results: The quantity of clinical and demographic metadata differed by source and by participant and was supplied without curation.

The junction shows trimming of 1 base on V and 3 bases on J, plus 9 bases between the germline ends. Spanning cysteine to phenylalanine, the CDR3 consists of 14 amino acids. Just the 42-base CDR3 DNA is kept, in frame starting at base 1. CDR1 and CDR2 (SGHAT, FQNNGV) derive from the germline V gene. What was sequenced was peripheral blood. The sequence is built from TRBV11-2 and TRBJ1-1, with the D gene not confidently named. The sequence came from a woman in her twenties or thirties with acute or convalescent COVID-19. The nucleotides read TGTGCCAGCAGCTTAGGCACCCCGGACACTGAAGCTTTCTTT. The resulting protein is CASSLGTPDTEAFF.